This T cell receptor (beta chain) was observed in a study of T cell responses to AZD1222 COVID-19 vaccine. Libraries were prepared by immunoSEQ multiplex PCR; TCRdb keeps only in-frame clonotypes and omits some of them. The sample carries some 100,000 clones, roughly 90% recorded once. This clone was observed a single time. CDR1 and CDR2 from the germline V gene are SGHVS and FQNEAQ. This CDR3 contains 12 residues. Deletions cut 5 bases from V and 4 bases from J, with 7 bases between. The TCR comes from an adult who received the AZD1222 COVID-19 vaccine. The rearrangement joins TRBV7-8 to TRBJ2-3; TRBD2 might be the D (5 bases). This material consisted of peripheral blood, taken 28 days after the second AZD1222 dose. CDR3 residues: CASSRGSDTQYF. The CDR3 nucleotides are TGTGCCAGCAGCCGGGGTTCAGATACGCAGTATTTT.